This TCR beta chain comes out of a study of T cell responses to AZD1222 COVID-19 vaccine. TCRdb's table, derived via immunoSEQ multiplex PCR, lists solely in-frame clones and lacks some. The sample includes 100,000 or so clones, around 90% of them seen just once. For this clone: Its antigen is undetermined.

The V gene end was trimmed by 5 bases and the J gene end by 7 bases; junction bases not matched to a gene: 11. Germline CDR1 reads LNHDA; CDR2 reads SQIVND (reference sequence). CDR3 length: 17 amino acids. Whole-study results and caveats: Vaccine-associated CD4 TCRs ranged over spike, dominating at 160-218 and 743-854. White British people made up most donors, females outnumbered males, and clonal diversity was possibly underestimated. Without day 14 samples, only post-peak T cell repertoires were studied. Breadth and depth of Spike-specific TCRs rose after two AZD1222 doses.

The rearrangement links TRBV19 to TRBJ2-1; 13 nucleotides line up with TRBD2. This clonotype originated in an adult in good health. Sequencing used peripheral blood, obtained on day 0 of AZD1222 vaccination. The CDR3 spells CASSPRLGTSGTNEQFF. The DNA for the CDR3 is TGTGCCAGTAGTCCCCGCCTGGGGACTAGCGGGACGAATGAGCAGTTCTTC.